This TCR beta chain emerged from a study of cytomegalovirus exposure and HLA in healthy donors (dated by TCRdb to about 2017). Background for the entire study: According to an earlier analysis of several hundred of the donors, some 170 million T cells yielded 117 million unique TCR beta sequences and more than 250 Gb of sequence data. An early release covering roughly 580 HLA-typed donors comprised approximately 290 gigabases of sequencing data and around 80 million unique TCR sequences. The genetic ancestry cluster associated with self-reported Caucasian donors included 70% to 85% of the roughly 380 genotyped donors. The study aimed to test whether cataloging public T cell receptors could reveal signatures of past pathogen exposure. The study profiled the T cell repertoires of fewer than 850 subjects by immunosequencing and related them to cytomegalovirus serostatus. Along with the roughly 700-subject first cohort, a separate validation cohort of around 120 different subjects was used. The study combined high-throughput TCR immunosequencing, statistical association of individual TCRs with disease status, and machine learning to predict cytomegalovirus infection status. A later analysis re-examined previously published TCR beta repertoires from several hundred donors and added high-resolution HLA genotyping to investigate patterns of TCR occurrence. Rather than drawing on any new phenotypic data, the later analysis identified candidate immune exposures from TCR beta sequences and the way those sequences occurred across donors. In an earlier analysis of 500 to 650 of the donors, high-throughput TCR beta sequencing was used to judge whether each TCR beta V gene segment behaved as functional or pseudogenic. Alongside the repertoire data, information on donor age, sex, ethnicity and CMV serostatus was compiled. In a later genetic analysis, genome-wide SNP genotypes for about 55% of the roughly 670 donors were used, and that subset was treated as a discovery cohort. Every repertoire in the discovery cohort had been generated on one and the same sequencing platform. HLA typing included class I and class II loci at four-digit resolution. Typing coverage varied by locus: roughly 620-640 donors for A, B, C, DRB1 and DQB1; more than 500 for DQA1; around 570 for DPA1; around 490 for DPB1. Because of strong linkage in the cohort, five DR-DQ haplotypes were treated as single units for association and clustering. Across roughly 420 genotyped donors of the cohort, an average of about 200,000 unique TCR beta nucleotide sequences per donor were sequenced, and around 20% of those sequences were non-productive. Overall study results and their limits: Compared with equally common non-associated chains, HLA-associated TCR beta chains in a later analysis were more clonally expanded and had lower generation probabilities. Fewer than 20 rarely observed V segments, including chromosome 9 orphons, were excluded from the earlier analysis of 550 to 700 of the donors because counts were too low. In this cohort, only TCR beta chains were sequenced, and detectable features were limited by the absence of alpha or paired-chain data. Correlated functional status among segregating V segments might reflect linkage disequilibrium, but an unknown experimental factor could not be ruled out. According to a later genetic analysis, donors in an Asian-associated ancestry cluster had fewer N-insertions in productive TCRs than the approximately 670-donor mean. When HLA alleles, especially DR and DQ, strongly co-occurred, attributing TCR associations to individual alleles was difficult. The study listed approximately 160 TCR beta chains as associated with cytomegalovirus. A further reported finding was that TCR beta sequences accurately predicted the HLA-A and HLA-B alleles for most subjects in the first cohort. A later genetic analysis associated a missense DCLRE1C variant with V-gene and J-gene trimming of TCR beta chains, and an independent cohort replicated the association. Across donors, most TCR sequences were observed very rarely, whereas some public TCRs were present in many individuals. A group of highly shared sequence variants was considered likely to be a technical artifact of the sequencing pipeline. Some IMGT-functional V segments, including TRBV6-2 and TRBV6-3, could not be told apart with the 87-base-pair reads, so those segments were excluded. Cytomegalovirus status was reported to be diagnosed by the classifier with high specificity and sensitivity in both the original and validation cohorts. The authors suggested that the approach could potentially be extended to other disease states and immunological phenotypes. In vitro tests confirmed that a few of the cytomegalovirus-associated TCR beta chains recognize cytomegalovirus antigens. In a later analysis, the rate of TCR association differed among HLA loci, with DRB1 alleles having the most associated TCRs and HLA-C alleles having the fewest. The only immune exposure information available for the cohort was CMV serostatus. According to a later analysis, most CMV-associated TCR beta chains appeared to be HLA-restricted, and the HLA associations seemed to be driven largely by CMV exposure. At a false discovery rate of 0.05, a later analysis linked about 17,000 TCR beta sequences to specific HLA alleles. Because HLA typing was unavailable for some donors at each locus, only the typed subset was used in association tests. Sequencing depth was assumed to be roughly uniform across donors in the presence/absence analyses, though that assumption may not hold. In an earlier analysis of roughly 560 of the donors, most TCR beta V segments were observed in productive rearrangements about 90% or about 30% of the time, broadly matching IMGT annotations. According to a later analysis, parvovirus B19, influenza, CMV and Epstein-Barr virus appeared linked to several top co-occurrence clusters.

Note on this clone: There is no known antigen for this receptor. No base quality values were provided; no much bigger clone lies one nucleotide off.

In total, 600 or so healthy bone marrow donors made up the cohort. At the time of sampling, all cohort members were nominally healthy, though unrecorded immune exposures were likely present. The donor was CMV seronegative and was included in the group of 352 seronegative cohort members. A peripheral blood sample was collected from each donor, and TCR beta sequencing was performed on peripheral blood mononuclear cells. The Qiagen DNeasy Blood Extraction Kit was used to extract genomic DNA from the blood cell samples. Receptor amplification or capture employed the immunoSEQ multiplex PCR assay. The multiplex PCR relied on a mix of 60 forward primers for TCR Vbeta segments and 13 reverse primers for TCR Jbeta segments. The CDR3 region of rearranged TCR beta genes was amplified from genomic DNA by a multiplex PCR assay. The Illumina HiSeq System was used to sequence the amplified TCR beta libraries as 87-base-pair reads. The study's processing was this. In a later analysis, 80 million or so unique TCR beta chains were counted across the roughly 670 repertoires, and roughly 11 million of these chains were shared by at least two donors. Raw reads were error-corrected and collapsed into unique sequences with a nearest-neighbor algorithm that merged closely related sequences to remove PCR and sequencing errors. Alignment of CDR3 sequences to IMGT reference sequences was used to assign V, D and J gene segments. For a sequence to be retained, at least a six-nucleotide match to both a V gene segment and a J gene segment was required. A rearrangement counted as productive if the CDR3 had no stop codons and remained in frame with V and J, and every other rearrangement counted as non-productive. CDR3 was defined by IMGT convention, running from the second conserved V-encoded cysteine to the conserved J-encoded phenylalanine. The earlier analysis of more than 450 of the donors excluded sequences that lacked an unambiguous match to a single V gene segment. An earlier analysis of approximately 590 of the donors classified V segments as functional when productive rearrangements were above 56.7% and as segregating when the standard deviation between donors was above 5%. A statistical classification framework was developed to diagnose cytomegalovirus status using the catalog of TCR beta chain sequences. A later analysis assigned V and J genes by comparing TCR nucleotide sequences with IMGT/GENE-DB human TR gene sequences. A later analysis assigned CDR3 sequences and most-parsimonious VDJ recombination scenarios with the TCRdist pipeline. In a later analysis, every TCR beta chain was defined by the combination of its CDR3 amino acid sequence and its V-gene family, and reads without a unique V-gene family were dropped. In a later analysis, approximately 590 highly shared, low-generation-probability nucleotide sequences were removed to address suspected cross-contamination and a sequencing artifact. A later analysis calculated a clonal expansion index for each public chain from normalized within-repertoire ranks of inferred template counts. Generation probabilities in a later analysis came from a VDJ recombination model fitted to out-of-frame rearrangements, and those results were checked against IGoR. A later analysis scored TCR-TCR, TCR-HLA and TCR-CMV co-occurrence with hypergeometric tests, applying a repertoire-size bias correction to TCR pairs. A later analysis estimated false discovery rates by permuting HLA or CMV assignments 20 times. In a later analysis, co-occurring TCRs were grouped using DBSCAN, with TCRdist sequence similarity added in when clustering inside HLA-allele-positive subsets. Repertoires with fewer than 30,000 or more than 120,000 public chains, plus five repertoires with anomalous nucleotide sharing, were excluded from co-occurrence clustering. TCRdb mirrors the immuneACCESS table, restricted to in-frame sequences. Some clones are absent from its copies; in checked studies, under half trace to an unresolved V gene, and the reason for the others is unknown. Clone size and the V and J calls come from that table; the DNA yielded D and trimming. This sample is represented by roughly 150,000 clones; approximately 80% of them were singletons. The ten largest clones add up to roughly 2.3% of the sample.

From a lookup of the germline V gene (reference sequence), CDR1 and CDR2 are LNHDA and SQIVND. The germline ends are 17 bases apart after V is trimmed by 8 bases and J by 10 bases. From its cysteine to its phenylalanine, the CDR3 spans 12 amino acids. This entry keeps only the CDR3 DNA: 36 bases, framed from base 1. The chain is assembled from TRBV19 and TRBJ1-1; a tentative D call is TRBD1 (5 bases match). This receptor was obtained from a man between 25 and 39 years old in good health and CMV-seronegative. The material sequenced was PBMCs. The nucleotide sequence is TGTGCCAGTTCCGGACCGGGACTGCGAGCTTTCTTT. It encodes CASSGPGLRAFF.